Listed below are T cell receptor beta chains from one sample, sequenced in a study of CD8+CD57+ T cells in acquired aplastic anemia. One entry per CDR3 protein, called by TCRdb with MiXCR from the reads. Of 200,000 to 250,000 distinct CDR3 sequences detected, around 60% appear once; the ten largest clones hold around 32%. The sample comprised sorted CD4+, CD8+, or CD8+CD57+ T cells (not recorded which) from PBMCs. These receptor sequences come from a human donor in good health. Both conserved end residues are part of each CDR3. A D gene is named only where the DNA matches it firmly. Size is stated for part of the rows, as once, few or many counts, or as a class when the clone is expanded.

abundance	d_gene	v_gene	j_gene	CDR3nt	CDR3aa
.	.	TRBV15	TRBJ2-3	TGTGCCACCAGCAGTGAGGTACTTGGGGCCAGTCCTACGGCAGATACGCAGTATTTT	CATSSEVLGASPTADTQYF
.	.	TRBV15	TRBJ1-6	TGTGCCACCAGCTTGGGCTACTCACCCCTCCACTTT	CATSLGYSPLHF
.	.	TRBV5-4	TRBJ2-7	TGTGCCAGCAGCTTATTAGCGGTCCCGGTCGAGCAGTACTTC	CASSLLAVPVEQYF
once	TRBD1	TRBV5-1	TRBJ2-6	TGCGCCAGCAGCCGAGGGGGCGCCGGGGCCAACGTCCTGACTTTC	CASSRGGAGANVLTF
many	.	TRBV7-7	TRBJ2-6	TGTGCTAGCAGCTTAGGGGAACCCGGGGCCAACGTCCTGACTTTC	CASSLGEPGANVLTF
many	TRBD1	TRBV6-4	TRBJ2-3	TGTGCCAGCAGTGAGGCGACAGGGGGCACAGATACGCAGTATTTT	CASSEATGGTDTQYF
once	TRBD1	TRBV29-1	TRBJ1-5	TGCAGCGTTCAGGAGGACAGGGAAAATCAGCCCCAGCATTTT	CSVQEDRENQPQHF
.	TRBD2	TRBV10-3	TRBJ2-3	TGTGCCATCAGTGACCTACTAGCGGGGGGGCGAGATACGCAGTATTTT	CAISDLLAGGRDTQYF
.	.	TRBV24-1	TRBJ1-5	TGTGCCACCAGTGAAGGCGGCACCAATCAGCCCCAGCATTTT	CATSEGGTNQPQHF
.	TRBD1	TRBV28	TRBJ1-1	TGTGCCAGCAGTCCGGGGGACAGGGGAACTGAAGCTTTCTTT	CASSPGDRGTEAFF
many	.	TRBV11-2	TRBJ2-1	TGTGCCAGCAGCCTACTCCATGAGCAGTTCTTC	CASSLLHEQFF
.	.	TRBV20-1	TRBJ2-7	TGCAGTGCTAGAGAACCTTATTTCCACGAGCAGTACTTC	CSAREPYFHEQYF
.	.	TRBV10-2	TRBJ1-5	TGCGCCAGCAGCGGCAGGGCCGGCAATCAGCCCCAGCATTTT	CASSGRAGNQPQHF
.	TRBD1	TRBV29-1	TRBJ2-5	TGCAGCGTTGAAGGCTACAGGGGGCATGAGACCCAGTACTTC	CSVEGYRGHETQYF
.	.	TRBV10-3	TRBJ2-5	TGTGCCATCAGCCAAGGGGGGGCAGGGGCCCAGTACTTC	CAISQGGAGAQYF
many	TRBD1	TRBV24-1	TRBJ2-5	TGTGCCACCAGTGATTTGCTTGACAGGGGAGGAGAGACCCAGTACTTC	CATSDLLDRGGETQYF
.	TRBD1	TRBV7-9	TRBJ1-2	TGTGCCAGCAGCTTAGAGTCAGTGGGACAGGGCTATGGCTACACCTTC	CASSLESVGQGYGYTF
few	.	TRBV20-1	TRBJ1-6	TGCAGTGCGGGTCAGGAGAGCTATAATTCACCCCTCCACTTT	CSAGQESYNSPLHF
.	.	TRBV6-2/TRBV6-3	TRBJ1-2	TGTGCCAGCAGTTACTCGGGCAGGGATTATGGCTACACCTTC	CASSYSGRDYGYTF
.	.	TRBV12-3/TRBV12-4	TRBJ2-2	TGTGCCAGCAGTTTAGAGCAGTCCGGCACCGGGGAGCTGTTTTTT	CASSLEQSGTGELFF
.	.	TRBV7-9	TRBJ2-1	TGTGCCAGCAGCTTGGATACATCGTACCCCCCCAATGAGCAGTTCTTC	CASSLDTSYPPNEQFF
.	.	TRBV2	TRBJ2-3	TGTGCCAGTACTAGCAGCAGCAATACGCAGTATTTT	CASTSSSNTQYF
.	TRBD1	TRBV5-6	TRBJ2-1	TGTGCCAGCAGCCGACAGGGTTATAATGAGCAGTTCTTC	CASSRQGYNEQFF
.	.	TRBV7-2	TRBJ2-7	TGTGCCAGCAGCTTAGCGAGGCCGGGCCACGTGGCTGACGAGCAGTACTTC	CASSLARPGHVADEQYF
many	.	TRBV7-9	TRBJ1-5	TGTGCCAGCAGCTTGACCCCCCTAGATCAGCCCCAGCATTTT	CASSLTPLDQPQHF